Below, 9 T cell receptor beta chains from the same sample are listed, as sequenced in a study of T cell repertoires in cytomegalovirus infection. No antigens are known for them. TCRdb independently ran MiXCR on the reads; one entry per CDR3 protein. This repertoire shows some 120,000 distinct CDR3 sequences, 32% found once; its top ten account for around 54%. The material was CD8+ T cells from cultured PBMCs, obtained from culture after CMV antigen stimulation. The source is a human donor in good health (CMV status not recorded). Some clones in this sample may be carry-over from other donors' samples.

The rearrangement uses TRBV4-1 and TRBJ2-3; TRBD1 is a possible D gene (5 bases). Germline V CDR1 and CDR2: MGHRA, YSYEKL. The ends were cut back, 3 bases at V and 4 bases at J, with 14 bases in the middle. The CDR3 has 15 amino acids. CDR3 in amino acids: CASSQGRVRPDTQYF. The CDR3 region has the DNA TGCGCCAGCAGCCAGGGCAGGGTCCGCCCAGATACGCAGTATTTT.

This chain links TRBV4-3 with TRBJ1-2; 11 bases are a match to TRBD1. Germline V gives CDR1 LGHNA, CDR2 YSLEER. CDR3 length equals 17 residues. The ends lost 4 bases at V and 3 bases at J; junction bases unmatched: 10. The CDR3 loop reads CASSRKSGTGGDYGYTF. Written as DNA, the CDR3 is TGCGCCAGCAGCCGAAAATCCGGGACAGGGGGTGACTATGGCTACACCTTC.

For this clonotype: At one end the junction does not follow the germline gene, possibly because of a read error. The V and J genes are TRBV12-5 and TRBJ2-2, with D possibly matching TRBD1 (6 bases). This CDR3 comprises 15 residues. CDR1 and CDR2 from the germline V gene are LGHNT and FRNRAP. This chain's CDR3 is CASGLVIGDTGQLFF. CDR3 bases: TGTGCTAGTGGTTTGGTAATAGGGGACACCGGGCAGCTGTTTTTT.

The CDR3, as DNA: TGCAGTGCTAACGATGGTTTAACCCTCTACGAGCAGTACTTC. Translation gives CSANDGLTLYEQYF. The V call is TRBV20-1, the J call TRBJ2-7; D remains unclear. The CDR3 is made up of 14 amino acids. V dropped 4 bases and J dropped 3 bases, with 16 bases sitting between them. Germline V gene sequence: CDR1 DFQATT, CDR2 SNEGSKA (reference sequence).

This chain uses TRBV4-3 with TRBJ1-1; no clear D gene. Germline CDR1 and CDR2: LGHNA and YSLEER. The germline V and J ends were trimmed by 0 bases and 1 base, with 12 bases remaining between them. CDR3 size: 16 residues. The CDR3 sequence: CASSQDFGQTNTEAFF. The CDR3 DNA is TGCGCCAGCAGCCAAGATTTTGGGCAGACGAACACTGAAGCTTTCTTT.

This clonotype was seen more than once but under ten times. The V and J genes are TRBV7-8 and TRBJ1-5; the D is unclear. V was cut by 5 bases and J by 0 bases, with 14 bases left in between. The germline gives CDR1 SGHVS, CDR2 FQNEAQ. The CDR3 loop spans 16 amino acids. CDR3 protein: CASSRGFGDSNQPQHF. As DNA, the CDR3 is TGTGCCAGCAGCCGTGGGTTCGGGGATAGCAATCAGCCCCAGCATTTT.

This chain connects TRBV6-6 to TRBJ1-4, with unresolved D. The CDR3 spans 13 residues. Germline-derived CDR1 and CDR2 are MNHNY and SVGAGI (reference sequence). Trimming took 4 bases from V and 7 from J, leaving 10 bases between them. The CDR3: CASSFTKPEKLFF. The CDR3 DNA sequence: TGTGCCAGCAGTTTCACAAAGCCTGAAAAACTGTTTTTT.

CDR3 residues: CASSELGNQETQYF. The CDR3 region has the DNA TGTGCCAGCAGTGAACTGGGGAACCAAGAGACCCAGTACTTC. V usage is TRBV2 and J usage is TRBJ2-5; unclear D gene. V was trimmed by 2 bases and J by 0 bases, leaving 7 bases between them. This CDR3 region has 14 residues. Germline lookup yields CDR1 SNHLY and CDR2 FYNNEI. Full variable domain (missing parts from reference TRBV2 and TRBJ2-5): EPEVTQTPSHQVTQMGQEVILRCVPISNHLYFYWYRQILGQKVEFLVSFYNNEISEKSEIFDDQFSVERPDGSNFTLKIRSTKLEDSAMYFCASSELGNQETQYFGPGTRLLVL.

V and J are TRBV10-3 and TRBJ2-5; the match to TRBD1 covers 7 bases. The CDR3 totals 15 residues. Germline V CDR1 and CDR2: ENHRY, SYGVKD. J was trimmed by 1 base and V by 4 bases; bases with no gene match: 6. CDR3 bases: TGTGCCATCAGTGTTTCTGGGACAGTCCAAGAGACCCAGTACTTC. Translation gives CAISVSGTVQETQYF.